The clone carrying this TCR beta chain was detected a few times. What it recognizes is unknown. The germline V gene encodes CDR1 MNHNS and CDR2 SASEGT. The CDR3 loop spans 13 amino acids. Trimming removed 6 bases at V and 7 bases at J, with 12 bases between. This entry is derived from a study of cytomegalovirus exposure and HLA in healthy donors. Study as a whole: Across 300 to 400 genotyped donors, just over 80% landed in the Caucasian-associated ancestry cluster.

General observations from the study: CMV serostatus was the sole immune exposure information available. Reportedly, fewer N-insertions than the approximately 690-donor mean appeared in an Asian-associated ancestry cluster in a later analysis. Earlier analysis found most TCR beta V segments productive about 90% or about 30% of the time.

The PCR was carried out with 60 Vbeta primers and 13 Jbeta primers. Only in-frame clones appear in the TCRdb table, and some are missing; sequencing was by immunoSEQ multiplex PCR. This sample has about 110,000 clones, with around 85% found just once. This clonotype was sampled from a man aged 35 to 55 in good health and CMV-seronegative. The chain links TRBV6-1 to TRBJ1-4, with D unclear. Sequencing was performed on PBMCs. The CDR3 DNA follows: TGTGCCAGCAGAGTCAATACCGGTGAAAAACTGTTTTTT. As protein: CASRVNTGEKLFF.